A single sample gave rise to the 27 T cell receptor beta chains below, sequenced in a study of T cell responses to AZD1222 COVID-19 vaccine. Repertoires were generated with immunoSEQ multiplex PCR, while TCRdb's copy carries only in-frame clones and drops some. The repertoire includes about 100,000 clones, 75% to 90% of them detected once, and about 4.5% sits in the top ten. Sample: peripheral blood, taken on day 0 of AZD1222 vaccination. These receptors all stem from an adult in good health.

V usage is TRBV6-2 or TRBV6-3 and J usage is TRBJ2-5, with D tentatively TRBD2 (5 bases). V was cut by 5 bases and J by 2 bases, with 18 bases left in between. Per germline, CDR1 MNHEY and CDR2 SVGEGT. CDR3 length: 16 amino acids. In DNA form, the CDR3 reads TGTGCCAGCAGTAGGCGGGCAGGCCGATCACAAGAGACCCAGTACTTC. Amino acids: CASSRRAGRSQETQYF.

The rearrangement links TRBV4-1 to TRBJ1-4; tentative D call: TRBD1 (5 bases). Germline CDR1 and CDR2: MGHRA and YSYEKL. Trimming took off 8 bases at V and 10 bases at J, with 17 bases between the two ends. This CDR3 contains 13 residues. CDR3 protein: CASLRGWDGKLFF. CDR3 bases: TGCGCCAGCCTCCGGGGGTGGGACGGAAAACTGTTTTTT.

V is TRBV4-2 and J is TRBJ1-4; unclear D gene. Trimming cost V 1 base and J 7 bases, with 10 bases left between them. Germline CDR1 and CDR2: LGHNA and YNFKEQ. This CDR3 is built from 14 residues. The CDR3 loop reads CASSQGGTAEKLFF. CDR3 bases: TGTGCCAGCAGCCAAGGGGGTACAGCTGAAAAACTGTTTTTT.

This sequence joins TRBV13 and TRBJ2-7, with 10 positions matching TRBD2. V lost 4 bases, J lost 6 bases, and 12 bases stayed unmatched. CDR3 size: 16 residues. The germline V gene encodes CDR1 PRHDT and CDR2 FYEKMQ (reference sequence). This CDR3 is CASSSHLLAGLGEQYF. CDR3 DNA sequence: TGTGCCAGCAGCTCTCACCTACTAGCGGGATTGGGCGAGCAGTACTTC.

The rearrangement uses TRBV5-4 and TRBJ2-1; D unclear. CDR3 length equals 14 residues. Germline values: CDR1 SGHNT, CDR2 YYREEE (reference sequence). Trimming took off 4 bases at V and 6 bases at J, with 14 bases between the two ends. The CDR3 coding sequence is TGTGCCAGCAGCGCGAGACTTAACGTCAATGAGCAGTTCTTC. It specifies CASSARLNVNEQFF.

This chain uses TRBV5-1 with TRBJ2-7, with TRBD1 matching 9 bases. V gave up 4 bases and J gave up 5 bases; unmatched junction bases: 7. This CDR3 has 14 amino acids. CDR1 and CDR2 from the germline V gene are SGHRS and YFSETQ. In DNA, the CDR3 is TGCGCCAGCAGCCCGGGGGACAGGGCGCACGAGCAGTACTTC. It codes for CASSPGDRAHEQYF. Drawing the rest from reference TRBV5-1 and TRBJ2-7, the complete variable domain is KAGVTQTPRYLIKTRGQQVTLSCSPISGHRSVSWYQQTPGQGLQFLFEYFSETQRNKGNFPGRFSGRQFSNSRSEMNVSTLELGDSALYLCASSPGDRAHEQYFGPGTRLTVT.

This clone has just one count. The chain uses TRBV18 and TRBJ2-1; 11 bases align to TRBD2. CDR1 KGHSH and CDR2 LQKENI come from the germline V gene. J gave up 4 bases and V 6 bases, and 11 bases lay outside the gene matches. The CDR3 runs to 17 residues. In DNA, the CDR3 is TGTGCCAGCTCGTCCGAACCGGGACTAGCGGTGTACAATGAGCAGTTCTTC. This translates into CASSSEPGLAVYNEQFF.

V and J are TRBV6-5 and TRBJ2-5, with D unresolved. The CDR3 has 13 amino acids. Trimming cost V 0 bases and J 5 bases, with 7 bases left between them. Germline CDR1 MNHEY, CDR2 SVGAGI. Written as DNA, the CDR3 is TGTGCCAGCAGTTACTCGAATAGGGAGACCCAGTACTTC. It encodes CASSYSNRETQYF.

J is TRBJ2-1 and V is TRBV19; TRBD2 matches 8 bases. Trimming at V came to 9 bases and at J to 8 bases, leaving 15 bases not matched to a gene. This CDR3 has 15 residues. The germline V gene encodes CDR1 LNHDA and CDR2 SQIVND (reference sequence). CDR3 bases: TGTGCCAGCTCTGAAGCGGGAGCCTTTGTGGATGAGCAGTTCTTC. Translation: CASSEAGAFVDEQFF.

The chain recombines TRBV19 with TRBJ1-1, with D tentatively TRBD1 (5 bases). V was cut by 1 base and J by 2 bases, with 11 bases left in between. CDR1 is LNHDA, CDR2 SQIVND, per germline (reference sequence). The CDR3 consists of 15 residues. CDR3 protein: CASSIVAGANTEAFF. The DNA for the CDR3 is TGTGCCAGTAGTATAGTCGCCGGGGCTAACACTGAAGCTTTCTTT. The entire variable domain, with the rest obtained from reference TRBV19 and TRBJ1-1, is as follows: DGGITQSPKYLFRKEGQNVTLSCEQNLNHDAMYWYRQDPGQGLRLIYYSQIVNDFQKGDIAEGYSVSREKKESFPLTVTSAQKNPTAFYLCASSIVAGANTEAFFGQGTRLTVV.

The rearrangement links TRBV28 to TRBJ2-5; 9 bases fit TRBD1. CDR1 is MDHEN and CDR2 is SYDVKM in the germline V gene. The CDR3 runs to 15 residues. The junction had 9 bases not matched to a gene; V was cut back by 6 bases and J by 4 bases. For the CDR3, the DNA is TGTGCCAGCAGGGAAGGACAGGGGAGTTTAGAGACCCAGTACTTC. Translation gives CASREGQGSLETQYF.

The chain uses TRBV7-2 and TRBJ2-5; D not certain. Trimming pared 2 bases from V and 3 bases from J, leaving 1 base between. CDR1 and CDR2 from the germline V gene are SGHTA and FQGNSA. This CDR3 has 11 amino acids. This CDR3 reads CASSLKETQYF. In nucleotides, the CDR3 is TGTGCCAGCAGCTTAAAAGAGACCCAGTACTTC.

The J gene is TRBJ1-3, the V gene TRBV19; D gene ambiguous. V lost 6 bases and J 0 bases, leaving 15 bases between the germline ends. CDR3 length: 16 residues. The germline V gene encodes CDR1 LNHDA and CDR2 SQIVND (reference sequence). CDR3 nucleotide sequence: TGTGCCAGTAGCACAATTATAGGGCCCTCTGGAAACACCATATATTTT. It specifies CASSTIIGPSGNTIYF. Based on the CDR3 plus reference TRBV19 and TRBJ1-3, the full variable domain is DGGITQSPKYLFRKEGQNVTLSCEQNLNHDAMYWYRQDPGQGLRLIYYSQIVNDFQKGDIAEGYSVSREKKESFPLTVTSAQKNPTAFYLCASSTIIGPSGNTIYFGEGSWLTVV.

This clone was counted only a few times. The V call is TRBV18, the J call TRBJ1-5, with D tentatively TRBD1 (5 bases). The CDR3 contains 19 residues. Germline CDR1 is KGHSH and CDR2 is LQKENI. Trimming removed 6 bases at V and 0 bases at J, with 24 bases between. This CDR3 reads CASSKIGTVGSLSNQPQHF. The CDR3 DNA reads as TGTGCCAGCTCTAAAATCGGGACGGTAGGTTCTCTTAGCAATCAGCCCCAGCATTTT.

The rearrangement joins TRBV7-2 to TRBJ2-5, with D possibly being TRBD1 or TRBD2 (6 bases each). The CDR3 sequence is 15 residues long. The V gene lost 5 bases and the J gene lost 5 bases, with 18 bases spanning the gap. Germline V gene data show CDR1 as SGHTA and CDR2 as FQGNSA. The CDR3 is CASSRRGPGTETQYF. The CDR3 DNA is TGTGCCAGCAGCCGTCGGGGGCCAGGGACGGAGACCCAGTACTTC.

V is TRBV5-1 and J is TRBJ1-1; D is perhaps TRBD1 (6 bases). The CDR3 totals 17 residues. The V gene lost 1 base and the J gene lost 6 bases, with 22 bases spanning the gap. CDR1 is SGHRS, CDR2 YFSETQ, per germline. The DNA of the CDR3 is TGCGCCAGCAGCTTGTGGCCGGGGGCAGTGGTCCAAGCTGAAGCTTTCTTT. This sequence encodes CASSLWPGAVVQAEAFF.

The rearrangement joins TRBV19 to TRBJ1-1; 8 bases line up with TRBD1. Germline V lookup: CDR1 LNHDA, CDR2 SQIVND (reference sequence). The ends lost 6 bases at V and 1 base at J; junction bases unmatched: 4. The CDR3 covers 14 residues. As DNA, the CDR3 is TGTGCCAGTAGCAGCAGGGGGCCGAACACTGAAGCTTTCTTT. Protein: CASSSRGPNTEAFF.

The V and J genes are TRBV5-1 and TRBJ2-1; 8 bases fit TRBD1. Germline V gives CDR1 SGHRS, CDR2 YFSETQ. After removal of 3 bases from V and 1 base from J, the junction contained 3 bases not matched to a gene. This CDR3 spans 15 amino acids. The CDR3 region has the DNA TGCGCCAGCAGCTCTACAGGGGGGTCCTACAATGAGCAGTTCTTC. This gives the protein CASSSTGGSYNEQFF.

The gene calls are TRBV4-1 and TRBJ2-2; the D gene could be TRBD1 or TRBD2 (5 bases each). This CDR3 is 15 amino acids long. Per the germline V gene, CDR1 is MGHRA and CDR2 is YSYEKL. Trimming pared 1 base from V and 9 bases from J, leaving 15 bases between. The CDR3 protein is CASSQVGELPWELFF. As DNA, the CDR3 is TGCGCCAGCAGCCAAGTGGGGGAGTTACCCTGGGAGCTGTTTTTT.

The V call is TRBV2, the J call TRBJ1-2; 8 bases line up with TRBD1. The V gene's germline CDR1 is SNHLY and CDR2 FYNNEI. The V and J ends lost 8 bases and 7 bases, in that order; junction bases with no gene match: 12. This CDR3 region has 14 residues. The CDR3 loop reads CASGAQGAQGGYTF. CDR3 DNA sequence: TGTGCCAGCGGAGCTCAGGGGGCGCAAGGTGGCTACACCTTC.

J is TRBJ1-2 and V is TRBV7-2; possibly TRBD1 for D (5 bases). The CDR3 consists of 15 residues. Trimming pared 5 bases from V and 2 bases from J, leaving 15 bases between. CDR1 and CDR2 from the germline V gene are SGHTA and FQGNSA. This chain's CDR3 is CASSPGGGTNYGYTF. The CDR3 bases are TGTGCCAGCAGCCCGGGGGGGGGAACCAACTATGGCTACACCTTC.

This chain connects TRBV7-2 to TRBJ2-3; weak D call: TRBD2 (5 bases). There are 14 residues in the CDR3. Trimming stripped 2 bases from V and 5 bases from J, with 11 bases between. CDR1 SGHTA and CDR2 FQGNSA come from the germline V gene. The CDR3 DNA reads as TGTGCCAGCAGCTTACCCTCTCGGGGAGATACGCAGTATTTT. Residues: CASSLPSRGDTQYF.

This clone came up once. In DNA, the CDR3 is TGTGCCAGCAGTCCACTCCGCGGGAGGATCCCTTTTTACAATGAGCAGTTCTTC. Protein sequence: CASSPLRGRIPFYNEQFF. The V and J genes are TRBV28 and TRBJ2-1, with TRBD2 matching 8 bases. CDR3 length equals 18 residues. Trimming removed 5 bases from V and 4 bases from J; junction bases left unmatched: 16. Germline-derived CDR1 and CDR2 are MDHEN and SYDVKM.

This sequence joins TRBV30 and TRBJ2-3, with 7 bases lining up with TRBD1. V shed 8 bases and J 0 bases; nucleotides not matched to a gene: 8. The CDR3 extends over 14 amino acids. Germline V gene data show CDR1 as GTSNPN and CDR2 as SVGIG (reference sequence). The CDR3 region has the DNA TGTGCCAAGGGAGCAGGGGGTAGCACAGATACGCAGTATTTT. Translated, it gives CAKGAGGSTDTQYF. The entire variable domain, with the rest obtained from reference TRBV30 and TRBJ2-3, is as follows: SQTIHQWPATLVQPVGSPLSLECTVEGTSNPNLYWYRQAAGRGLQLLFYSVGIGQISSEVPQNLSASRPQDRQFILSSKKLLLSDSGFYLCAKGAGGSTDTQYFGPGTRLTVL.

The genes are TRBV15 and TRBJ2-3; D is tentatively TRBD1 or TRBD2 (5 bases each). V lost 6 bases and J lost 5, with 15 bases in between. Germline CDR1 LNHNV, CDR2 YYDKDF (reference sequence). This CDR3 is built from 14 residues. Here the CDR3 DNA reads TGTGCCACCAGAACCGGGACCCGCGGAGATACGCAGTATTTT. Protein sequence: CATRTGTRGDTQYF.

The chain carries TRBV5-5 and TRBJ2-5; 11 bases match TRBD2. The CDR3 runs to 14 residues. In germline, CDR1 is SGHKS, CDR2 YYEKEE (reference sequence). V was pared by 2 bases and J by 9 bases, with 6 bases of the junction left unmatched. The CDR3 loop is CASSFGTSGPPQYF. The CDR3, as DNA: TGTGCCAGCAGCTTTGGGACTAGCGGCCCCCCCCAGTACTTC.

The chain is built from TRBV7-2 and TRBJ2-2, with 8 nucleotides matching TRBD1. The J segment lost 5 bases and the V segment lost 4 bases, leaving 15 bases of the junction unmatched. The CDR3 has 18 residues. The germline CDR1 and CDR2 sequences are SGHTA and FQGNSA. The CDR3 spells CASSSRDRSRGETGELFF. The CDR3, as DNA: TGTGCCAGCAGCTCCCGGGACAGGTCTCGGGGCGAAACCGGGGAGCTGTTTTTT.